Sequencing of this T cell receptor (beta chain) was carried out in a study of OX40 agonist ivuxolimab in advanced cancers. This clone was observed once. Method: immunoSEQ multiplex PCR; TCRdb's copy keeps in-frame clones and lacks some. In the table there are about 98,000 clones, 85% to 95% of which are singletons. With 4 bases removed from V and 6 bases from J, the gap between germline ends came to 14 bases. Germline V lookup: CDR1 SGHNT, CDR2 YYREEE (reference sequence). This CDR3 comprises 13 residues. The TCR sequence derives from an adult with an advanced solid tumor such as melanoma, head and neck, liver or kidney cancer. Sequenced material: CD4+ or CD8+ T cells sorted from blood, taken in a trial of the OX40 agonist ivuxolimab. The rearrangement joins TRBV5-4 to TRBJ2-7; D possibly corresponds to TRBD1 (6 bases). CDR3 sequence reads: CASSTPGQREQYF. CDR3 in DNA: TGTGCCAGCAGCACGCCGGGACAACGCGAGCAGTACTTC. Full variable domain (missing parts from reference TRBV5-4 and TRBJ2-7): ETGVTQSPTHLIKTRGQQVTLRCSSQSGHNTVSWYQQALGQGPQFIFQYYREEENGRGNFPPRFSGLQFPNYSSELNVNALELDDSALYLCASSTPGQREQYFGPGTRLTVT.